This T cell receptor beta chain was sequenced for a study of T cells in Graves' hyperthyroidism and ophthalmopathy. RNA transcripts served as the template for amplifying TCR beta CDR3 regions. HTBI primers were the set used in a first-round RT-PCR of the TCR CDR3. From the multiplex PCR reads, TCRdb called clonotypes with MiXCR, one entry per CDR3 protein. The sample includes roughly 380,000 distinct CDR3 sequences, approximately 15% seen only once; the top ten take approximately 11%. Study results and limitations: Ophthalmopathy, which appeared later, was predicted by the model a median roughly 6.4 months before onset.

These patients, aged 18 to 65, had recently diagnosed hyperthyroidism lasting under 2 months. Each diagnosis drew on symptoms, thyroxine, TRAb, thyroid ultrasound and orbital computed tomography findings. In its sample, this clonotype was seen many times. No antigen is known for it. V was pared by 6 bases and J by 2 bases, with 14 bases of the junction left unmatched. The CDR3 totals 17 residues. Looked up from germline, CDR1 is SEHNR and CDR2 is FQNEAQ (reference sequence). The specimen sequenced was blood. This chain uses TRBV7-9 with TRBJ2-3; TRBD2 matches at 7 bases. The TCR was taken from a woman aged 60-75 years with Graves' hyperthyroidism. CDR3 region: CASSTVALAEPTDTQYF. CDR3 coding DNA: TGTGCCAGCAGTACGGTCGCGCTAGCGGAACCCACAGATACGCAGTATTTT.